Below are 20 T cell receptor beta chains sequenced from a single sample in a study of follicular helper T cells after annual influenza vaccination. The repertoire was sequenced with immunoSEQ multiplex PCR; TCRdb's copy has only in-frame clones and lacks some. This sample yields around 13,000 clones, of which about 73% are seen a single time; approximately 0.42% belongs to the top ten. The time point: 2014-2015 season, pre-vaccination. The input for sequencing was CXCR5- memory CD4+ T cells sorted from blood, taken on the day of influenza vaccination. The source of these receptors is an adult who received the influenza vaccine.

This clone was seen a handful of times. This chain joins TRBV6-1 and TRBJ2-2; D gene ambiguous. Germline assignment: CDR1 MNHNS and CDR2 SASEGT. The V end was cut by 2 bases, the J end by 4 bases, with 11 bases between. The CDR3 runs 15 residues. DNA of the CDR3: TGTGCCAGCAGTGAAATCGTCCTCGGCACCGGGGAGCTGTTTTTT. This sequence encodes CASSEIVLGTGELFF.

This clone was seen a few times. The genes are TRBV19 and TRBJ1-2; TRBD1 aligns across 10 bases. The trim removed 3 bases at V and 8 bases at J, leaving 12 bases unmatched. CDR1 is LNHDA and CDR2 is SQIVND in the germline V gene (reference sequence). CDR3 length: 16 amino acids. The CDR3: CASSMGQGLGYRGYTF. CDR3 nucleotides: TGTGCCAGTAGTATGGGACAGGGGTTAGGATATCGGGGCTACACCTTC. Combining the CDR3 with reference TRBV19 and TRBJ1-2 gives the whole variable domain DGGITQSPKYLFRKEGQNVTLSCEQNLNHDAMYWYRQDPGQGLRLIYYSQIVNDFQKGDIAEGYSVSREKKESFPLTVTSAQKNPTAFYLCASSMGQGLGYRGYTFGSGTRLTVV.

The CDR3 sequence is CASSLLDGAGLVTQYF. The CDR3 DNA sequence: TGTGCCAGCAGTCTATTGGATGGGGCAGGGCTGGTGACCCAGTACTTC. The chain has TRBV27 and TRBJ2-5, with D possibly TRBD1 on 5 matching bases. Trimming left V 5 bases short and J 7 bases short, with 23 bases between. Germline V gives CDR1 MNHEY, CDR2 SMNVEV (reference sequence). The CDR3 contains 16 residues.

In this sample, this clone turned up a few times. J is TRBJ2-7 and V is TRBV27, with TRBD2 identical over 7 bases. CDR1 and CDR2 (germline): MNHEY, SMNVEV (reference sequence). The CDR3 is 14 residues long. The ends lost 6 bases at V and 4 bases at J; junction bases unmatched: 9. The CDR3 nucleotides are TGTGCCAGCAGCGGAGGGCTAGCGGTTTACGAGCAGTACTTC. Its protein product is CASSGGLAVYEQYF.

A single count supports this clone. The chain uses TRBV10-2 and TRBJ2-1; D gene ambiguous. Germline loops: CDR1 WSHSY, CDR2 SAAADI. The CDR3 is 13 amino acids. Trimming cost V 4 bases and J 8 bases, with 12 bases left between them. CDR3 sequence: CASSGLPKDEQFF. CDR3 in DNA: TGCGCCAGCAGTGGACTCCCGAAGGATGAGCAGTTCTTC.

The CDR3 region has the DNA TGCGCCAGCAGCCCGGGGACAGGGTCGGTAGAGACCCAGTACTTC. Encoded protein: CASSPGTGSVETQYF. V gene TRBV5-1 combines with J gene TRBJ2-5; 9 bases agree with TRBD1. This CDR3 spans 15 amino acids. The germline CDR1 and CDR2 sequences are SGHRS and YFSETQ. Trimming removed 4 bases from V and 4 bases from J; junction bases left unmatched: 8.

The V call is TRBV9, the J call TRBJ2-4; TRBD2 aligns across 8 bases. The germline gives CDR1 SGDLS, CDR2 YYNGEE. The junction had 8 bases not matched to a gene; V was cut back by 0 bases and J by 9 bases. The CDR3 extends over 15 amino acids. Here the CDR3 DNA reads TGTGCCAGCAGCGTAGTGCCCGGGGGGGAGGGCATTCAGTACTTC. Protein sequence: CASSVVPGGEGIQYF.

CDR3 sequence reads: CASSASYYTQYF. The CDR3 DNA is TGTGCCAGCAGCGCGAGCTACTATACGCAGTATTTT. The chain joins TRBV9 to TRBJ2-3; no firm D call. The CDR3 is 12 amino acids. V was clipped by 3 bases and J by 7 bases, with 9 bases between them. Germline CDR1 reads SGDLS; CDR2 reads YYNGEE.

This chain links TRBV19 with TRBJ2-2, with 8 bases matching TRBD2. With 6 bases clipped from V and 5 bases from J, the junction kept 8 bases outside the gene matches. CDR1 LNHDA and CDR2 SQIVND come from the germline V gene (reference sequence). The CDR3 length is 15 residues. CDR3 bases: TGTGCCAGTAGCTCTCCGGGGGGGAGGACCGGGGAGCTGTTTTTT. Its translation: CASSSPGGRTGELFF.

In nucleotides, the CDR3 is TGTGCCACCAGCTCCGGGACAGGGTATCAAGAGACCCAGTACTTC. It specifies CATSSGTGYQETQYF. This sequence joins TRBV15 and TRBJ2-5, with 9 bases lining up with TRBD1. Germline lookup yields CDR1 LNHNV and CDR2 YYDKDF (reference sequence). J was trimmed by 2 bases and V by 5 bases; bases with no gene match: 6. This CDR3 contains 15 residues.

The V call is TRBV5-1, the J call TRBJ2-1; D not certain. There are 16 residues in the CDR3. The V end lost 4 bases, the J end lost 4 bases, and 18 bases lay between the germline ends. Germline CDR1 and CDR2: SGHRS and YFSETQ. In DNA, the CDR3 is TGCGCCAGCAGCCCAAATGGGGTCTTATCATACAATGAGCAGTTCTTC. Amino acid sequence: CASSPNGVLSYNEQFF.

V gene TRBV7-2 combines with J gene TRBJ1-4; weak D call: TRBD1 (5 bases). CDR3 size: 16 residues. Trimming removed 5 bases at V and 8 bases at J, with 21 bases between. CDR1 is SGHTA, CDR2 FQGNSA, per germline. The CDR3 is CASSPGGYWEAEKLFF. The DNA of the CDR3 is TGTGCCAGCAGCCCTGGGGGTTATTGGGAAGCGGAAAAACTGTTTTTT. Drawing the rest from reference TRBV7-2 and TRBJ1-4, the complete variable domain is GAGVSQSPSNKVTEKGKDVELRCDPISGHTALYWYRQSLGQGLEFLIYFQGNSAPDKSGLPSDRFSAERTGGSVSTLTIQRTQQEDSAVYLCASSPGGYWEAEKLFFGSGTQLSVL.

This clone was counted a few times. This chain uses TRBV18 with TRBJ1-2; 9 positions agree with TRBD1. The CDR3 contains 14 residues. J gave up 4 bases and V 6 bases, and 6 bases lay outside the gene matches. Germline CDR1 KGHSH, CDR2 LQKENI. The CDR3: CASSLDRGVYGYTF. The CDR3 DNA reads TGTGCCAGCTCGCTTGACAGGGGGGTCTATGGCTACACCTTC.

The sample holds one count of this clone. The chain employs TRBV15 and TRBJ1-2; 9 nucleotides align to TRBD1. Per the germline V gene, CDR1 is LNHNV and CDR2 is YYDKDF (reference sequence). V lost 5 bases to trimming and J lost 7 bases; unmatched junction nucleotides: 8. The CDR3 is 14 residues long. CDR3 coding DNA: TGTGCCACCAGCCGCGGACAGGGGCTTCTTGGCTACACCTTC. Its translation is CATSRGQGLLGYTF. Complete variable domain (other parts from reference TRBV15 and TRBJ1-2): DAMVIQNPRYQVTQFGKPVTLSCSQTLNHNVMYWYQQKSSQAPKLLFHYYDKDFNNEADTPDNFQSRRPNTSFCFLDIRSPGLGDTAMYLCATSRGQGLLGYTFGSGTRLTVV.

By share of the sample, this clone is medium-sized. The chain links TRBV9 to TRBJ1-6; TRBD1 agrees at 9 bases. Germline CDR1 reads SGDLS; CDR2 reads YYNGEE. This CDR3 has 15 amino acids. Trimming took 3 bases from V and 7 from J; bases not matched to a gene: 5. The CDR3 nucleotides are TGTGCCAGCAGCGCCCGGGACAGGGTAAATTCACCCCTCCACTTT. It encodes CASSARDRVNSPLHF.

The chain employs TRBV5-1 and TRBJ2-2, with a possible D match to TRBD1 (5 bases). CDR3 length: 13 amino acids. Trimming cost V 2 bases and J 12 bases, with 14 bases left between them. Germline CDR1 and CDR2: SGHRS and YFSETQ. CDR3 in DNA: TGCGCCAGCAGCTTTATCCCAGGGTCCCAGCTGTTTTTT. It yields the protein CASSFIPGSQLFF.

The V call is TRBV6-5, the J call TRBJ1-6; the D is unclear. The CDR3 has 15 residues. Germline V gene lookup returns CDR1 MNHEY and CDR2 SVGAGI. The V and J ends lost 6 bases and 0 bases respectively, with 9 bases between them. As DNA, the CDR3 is TGTGCCAGCAGGGGGTCAGGCTCCTATAATTCACCCCTCCACTTT. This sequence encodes CASRGSGSYNSPLHF.

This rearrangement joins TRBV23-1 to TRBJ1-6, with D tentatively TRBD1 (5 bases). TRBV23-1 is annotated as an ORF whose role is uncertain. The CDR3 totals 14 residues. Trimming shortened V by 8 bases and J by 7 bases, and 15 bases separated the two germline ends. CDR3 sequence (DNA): TGCGCCAGCGGCGCCGGGACGGAAAATTCACCCCTCCACTTT. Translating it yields CASGAGTENSPLHF.

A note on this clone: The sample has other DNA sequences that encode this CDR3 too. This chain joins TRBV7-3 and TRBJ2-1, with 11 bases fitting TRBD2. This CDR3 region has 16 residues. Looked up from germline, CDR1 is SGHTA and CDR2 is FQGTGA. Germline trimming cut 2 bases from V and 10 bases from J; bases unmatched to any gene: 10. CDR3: CASSLSGGLAGGEQFF. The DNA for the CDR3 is TGTGCCAGCAGCTTATCAGGTGGGCTAGCGGGGGGAGAGCAGTTCTTC.

The CDR3 sequence is CATSRRPQQSSGNTIYF. The CDR3 nucleotides are TGTGCCACCAGCAGAAGACCCCAACAGAGCTCTGGAAACACCATATATTTT. The chain uses TRBV15 and TRBJ1-3; no definite D call. Germline V gene sequence: CDR1 LNHNV, CDR2 YYDKDF (reference sequence). This CDR3 comprises 17 residues. V lost 2 bases to trimming and J lost 0 bases, with 14 bases between them.